What follows are 6 T cell receptor beta chains derived from one specimen sequenced in a study of prognosis after radiotherapy for stage I lung cancer. By two-round multiplex PCR, the TCR beta CDR3 was amplified from genomic DNA. Individual primers that were specific to each TRBV and TRBJ gene served in first-round PCR. TCRdb reprocessed the multiplex PCR reads via MiXCR and lists one record per CDR3 protein. The sample lists 20,000 to 30,000 distinct CDR3 sequences, 40% seen once, with roughly 21% in the top ten. Sequencing used PBMCs, obtained before or after stereotactic body radiation therapy (not recorded which). These receptors came from a donor aged 50 or older with non-small cell lung cancer.

The chain employs TRBV5-1 and TRBJ2-7; the match to TRBD2 covers 9 bases. CDR3 length: 15 amino acids. With 6 bases clipped from V and 6 bases from J, the junction kept 13 bases outside the gene matches. Germline V gene lookup returns CDR1 SGHRS and CDR2 YFSETQ. The CDR3 is CASNPLAGDGCEQYF. The CDR3 bases are TGCGCCAGCAACCCCTTAGCGGGGGACGGCTGCGAGCAGTACTTC.

There are many counts of this clonotype. The rearrangement links TRBV24-1 to TRBJ2-7; 11 nucleotides match TRBD1. J was trimmed by 2 bases and V by 4 bases; bases with no gene match: 9. Per germline, CDR1 KGHDR and CDR2 SFDVKD. The CDR3 length is 17 residues. CDR3 in amino acids: CATSESGQGDPPYEQYF. The CDR3 DNA follows: TGTGCCACCAGTGAGTCGGGACAGGGGGACCCCCCCTACGAGCAGTACTTC.

The rearrangement links TRBV28 to TRBJ1-1, with 8 nucleotides matching TRBD1. This CDR3 contains 16 residues. The germline gives CDR1 MDHEN, CDR2 SYDVKM. The junction had 10 bases not matched to a gene; V was cut back by 3 bases and J by 4 bases. Written as DNA, the CDR3 is TGTGCCAGCAGTTTCGGACAGGGATTATCCGTCACTGAAGCTTTCTTT. Its protein is CASSFGQGLSVTEAFF.

This clonotype was counted at least ten times. The rearrangement links TRBV30 to TRBJ1-2; a weak D match, TRBD1 (6 bases). Deletions cut 1 base from V and 7 bases from J, with 19 bases between. The germline gives CDR1 GTSNPN, CDR2 SVGIG (reference sequence). The CDR3 consists of 15 residues. The CDR3 here is CAWSGSRGLLGGYTF. The CDR3 region has the DNA TGTGCCTGGAGTGGGTCCAGGGGACTACTAGGTGGCTACACCTTC.

V and J are TRBV6-1 and TRBJ2-3, with no clear D. Germline V gene data show CDR1 as MNHNS and CDR2 as SASEGT. Trimming removed 7 bases from V and 0 bases from J, with 14 bases in between. The length of the CDR3 is 15 residues. The CDR3 coding sequence is TGTGCCAGCATCCCCGCGAGATGGAGCACAGATACGCAGTATTTT. As protein: CASIPARWSTDTQYF.

This rearrangement joins TRBV12-3 or TRBV12-4 to TRBJ1-1, with a possible D match to TRBD1 (6 bases). With 5 bases removed from V and 5 bases from J, the gap between germline ends came to 9 bases. There are 12 residues in the CDR3. Here the CDR3 reads CASSHRVTEAFF. The DNA of the CDR3 is TGTGCCAGCAGTCACAGGGTTACTGAAGCTTTCTTT.